A selection of T cell receptor beta chains follows, all from one sample in a study of blood T cell repertoires in COVID-19. Clones were read by immunoSEQ multiplex PCR, and TCRdb kept only the in-frame ones, dropping some. There are under 250,000 clones in the sample; roughly four fifths occur only once, and 3.4% lies in the top ten. Sequenced input: peripheral blood. Receptor source: a woman aged 18-29 years with acute or convalescent COVID-19. Both conserved end residues are part of each CDR3. The D gene is left open where the match is weak. A row's size may be missing; if present it is once, few, many or a size class.

cdr3_aa	cdr3_nt	cdr3_length	v_call	d_call	clone_size	j_call
CASPNAGTGAYEQYF	TGTGCCAGCCCCAACGCGGGGACAGGCGCCTACGAGCAGTACTTC	15	TRBV6-5	TRBD1	once	TRBJ2-7
CASSLQWQDQETQYF	TGTGCCAGCAGCTTGCAATGGCAGGACCAAGAGACCCAGTACTTC	15	TRBV5-4	-	-	TRBJ2-5
CASSQGPGVGYEQYF	TGTGCCAGCAGCCAAGGGCCGGGAGTGGGCTACGAGCAGTACTTC	15	TRBV4-2	-	once	TRBJ2-7
CASSRVSGETQYF	TGTGCCAGCAGCCGTGTTTCGGGAGAGACCCAGTACTTC	13	TRBV6-5	-	-	TRBJ2-5
CASSQDRGSVYNEQFF	TGCGCCAGCAGCCAAGATCGTGGCTCTGTTTACAATGAGCAGTTCTTC	16	TRBV4-3	-	-	TRBJ2-1
CASSGLLAGGRVEQFF	TGTGCCAGCAGCGGGCTCCTAGCGGGAGGACGGGTTGAGCAGTTCTTC	16	TRBV7-2	TRBD2	-	TRBJ2-1
CASSPRGDQPQHF	TGTGCCAGCTCACCACGGGGGGACCAGCCCCAGCATTTT	13	TRBV18	-	-	TRBJ1-5
CASSTQSRKGTFMKQYEQYF	TGTGCCAGCAGCACCCAAAGCCGAAAGGGGACATTCATGAAACAATACGAGCAGTACTTC	20	TRBV21-1	-	-	TRBJ2-7
CASSYSGLAETYEQYF	TGTGCCAGCAGTTACTCCGGACTAGCGGAGACCTACGAGCAGTACTTC	16	TRBV6-5	TRBD2	-	TRBJ2-7
CASSQQTGTLYGYTF	TGTGCCAGCAGCCAACAAACAGGGACCCTCTATGGCTACACCTTC	15	TRBV11-2	-	-	TRBJ1-2
CASSDSAGGPIGTQYF	TGTGCCAGCAGTGACTCTGCGGGAGGGCCGATAGGGACCCAGTACTTC	16	TRBV6-4	TRBD2	once	TRBJ2-5
CASSWGLAGLRLTDTQYF	TGTGCCAGCAGCTGGGGACTAGCGGGTCTCCGCCTCACAGATACGCAGTATTTT	18	TRBV7-2	TRBD2	-	TRBJ2-3
CASSLKVGGVFRLAGGLYNEQFF	TGTGCCAGCAGCTTAAAAGTAGGGGGGGTTTTTAGACTAGCGGGAGGGCTCTACAATGAGCAGTTCTTC	23	TRBV7-3	TRBD2	-	TRBJ2-1
CASSQAPYRGNEQYF	TGCGCCAGCAGCCAAGCCCCGTACAGGGGAAACGAGCAGTACTTC	15	TRBV4-3	TRBD1	-	TRBJ2-7
CAWKRESVTGELFF	TGTGCCTGGAAACGGGAGTCTGTCACCGGGGAGCTGTTTTTT	14	TRBV30	-	-	TRBJ2-2
CASSEPGATNEKLFF	TGTGCCAGCAGTGAACCAGGGGCAACTAATGAAAAACTGTTTTTT	15	TRBV2	-	-	TRBJ1-4
CASSGTGAAHGYTF	TGTGCTAGCAGCGGCACAGGGGCGGCCCATGGCTACACCTTC	14	TRBV7-7	TRBD1	-	TRBJ1-2
CASRKDSGTAYEQYF	TGCGCCAGCAGGAAGGATAGCGGGACCGCCTACGAGCAGTACTTC	15	TRBV5-1	TRBD2	-	TRBJ2-7
CASSYSVQQRANEKLFF	TGTGCCAGCAGTTACTCCGTCCAGCAACGGGCTAATGAAAAACTGTTTTTT	17	TRBV6-7	-	-	TRBJ1-4
CASSELTGGQETQYF	TGCGCCAGCAGTGAGTTAACAGGGGGACAAGAGACCCAGTACTTC	15	TRBV10-2	TRBD1	once	TRBJ2-5
CASSLELAGAYEQYF	TGCGCCAGCAGCTTGGAACTAGCGGGGGCCTACGAGCAGTACTTC	15	TRBV5-1	TRBD2	-	TRBJ2-7
CASSYLGQGLEQFF	TGTGCCAGCAGTTACTTGGGACAGGGGCTGGAGCAGTTCTTC	14	TRBV6-2/TRBV6-3	TRBD1	-	TRBJ2-1
CAWTGQGAAVGYGYTF	TGTGCCTGGACGGGACAGGGGGCCGCAGTGGGCTATGGCTACACCTTC	16	TRBV30	TRBD1	-	TRBJ1-2
CASSPLQKKYEQYF	TGTGCCAGCAGCCCCCTCCAGAAGAAGTACGAGCAGTACTTC	14	TRBV28	-	-	TRBJ2-7
CASSLIPPLAGGNQETQYF	TGCGCCAGCAGCTTGATCCCCCCTCTAGCGGGAGGCAACCAAGAGACCCAGTACTTC	19	TRBV5-1	TRBD2	-	TRBJ2-5
CASSPPGQLYEQYF	TGTGCCAGCTCACCACCGGGACAACTCTACGAGCAGTACTTC	14	TRBV18	-	-	TRBJ2-7
CASSFFAGNYGYTF	TGTGCCAGCAGTTTCTTCGCAGGCAACTATGGCTACACCTTC	14	TRBV27	-	-	TRBJ1-2
CASSIGGRGPRTEAFF	TGTGCCAGTAGTATAGGGGGCAGGGGCCCTCGGACTGAAGCTTTCTTT	16	TRBV19	-	-	TRBJ1-1